This TCR beta chain appears in the sequencing data of a study of regulatory T cells in long-lasting Graves disease. Overall study findings and caveats: Newly diagnosed Graves' patients exceeded persistent ones in TCR diversity. Accuracy was possibly reduced by small sample size.

Researchers made TCR beta libraries by using iRepertoire HTBI primers and running Arm-PCR on CDR3 regions. Each CDR3 protein is one row after TCRdb ran MiXCR on the multiplex PCR reads. This sample yields roughly 360,000 distinct CDR3 sequences, of which roughly 10% are seen a single time; approximately 20% belongs to the top ten. Time point reported: newly diagnosed GD, antithyroid drugs for less than 3 months. PBMC-extracted RNA yielded the TCR library. This clonotype has a count of ten or more. Its target is not known. This CDR3 region has 13 residues. The germline V and J ends were trimmed by 3 bases and 5 bases, with 7 bases remaining between them. Looked up from germline, CDR1 is SNHLY and CDR2 is FYNNEI. Separately, the same data were catalogued under a study of T cells in Graves' hyperthyroidism and ophthalmopathy.

This clonotype was obtained from a woman aged 18 to 35 with Graves disease. V is TRBV2 and J is TRBJ2-2; no clear D gene. The sequencing here drew on peripheral blood mononuclear cells (PBMCs), taken at new diagnosis, from a patient treated with antithyroid drugs. CDR3 region: CASSDGWTGELFF. CDR3 nucleotides: TGTGCCAGCAGTGACGGATGGACCGGGGAGCTGTTTTTT.